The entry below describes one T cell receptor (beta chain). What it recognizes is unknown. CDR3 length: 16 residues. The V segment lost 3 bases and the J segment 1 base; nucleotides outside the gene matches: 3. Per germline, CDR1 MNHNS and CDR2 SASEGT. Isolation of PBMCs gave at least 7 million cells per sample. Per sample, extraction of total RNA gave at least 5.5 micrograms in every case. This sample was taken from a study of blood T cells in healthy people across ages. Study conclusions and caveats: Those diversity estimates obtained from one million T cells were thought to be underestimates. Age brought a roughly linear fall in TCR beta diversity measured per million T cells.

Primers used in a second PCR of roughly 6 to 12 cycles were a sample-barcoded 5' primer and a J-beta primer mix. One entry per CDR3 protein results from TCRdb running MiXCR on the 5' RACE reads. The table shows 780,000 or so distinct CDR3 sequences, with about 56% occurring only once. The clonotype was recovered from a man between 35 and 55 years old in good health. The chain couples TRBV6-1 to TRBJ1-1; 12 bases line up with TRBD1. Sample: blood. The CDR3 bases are TGTGCCAGCAGTGATGGGACAGGGGGCTGGAACACTGAAGCTTTCTTT. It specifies CASSDGTGGWNTEAFF.